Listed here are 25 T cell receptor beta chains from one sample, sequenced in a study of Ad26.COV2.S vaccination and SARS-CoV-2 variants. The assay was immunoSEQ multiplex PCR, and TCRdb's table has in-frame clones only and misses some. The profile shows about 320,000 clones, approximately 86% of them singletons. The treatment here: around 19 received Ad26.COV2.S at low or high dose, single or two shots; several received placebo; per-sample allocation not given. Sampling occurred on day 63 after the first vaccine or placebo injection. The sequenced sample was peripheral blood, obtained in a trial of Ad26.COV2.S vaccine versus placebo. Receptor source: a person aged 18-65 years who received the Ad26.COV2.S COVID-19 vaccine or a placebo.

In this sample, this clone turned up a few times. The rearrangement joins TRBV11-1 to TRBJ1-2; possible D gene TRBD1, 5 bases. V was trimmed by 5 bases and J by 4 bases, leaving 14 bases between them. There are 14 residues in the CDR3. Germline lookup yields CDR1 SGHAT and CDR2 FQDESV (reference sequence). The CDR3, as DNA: TGTGCCAGCAGCCCCACGGGACTCGGCTATGGCTACACCTTC. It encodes CASSPTGLGYGYTF.

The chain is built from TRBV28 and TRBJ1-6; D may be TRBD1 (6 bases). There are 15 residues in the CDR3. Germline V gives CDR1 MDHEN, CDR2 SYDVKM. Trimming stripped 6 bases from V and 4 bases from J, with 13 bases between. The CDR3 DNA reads TGTGCCAGCAGCACCTCGGGGGCTTATAATTCACCCCTCCACTTT. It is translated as CASSTSGAYNSPLHF.

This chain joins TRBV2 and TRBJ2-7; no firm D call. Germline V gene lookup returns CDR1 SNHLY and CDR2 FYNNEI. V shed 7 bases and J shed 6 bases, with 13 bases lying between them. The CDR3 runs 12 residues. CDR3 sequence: CASTLGPGEQYF. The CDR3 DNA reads TGTGCCAGCACCCTCGGCCCAGGCGAGCAGTACTTC.

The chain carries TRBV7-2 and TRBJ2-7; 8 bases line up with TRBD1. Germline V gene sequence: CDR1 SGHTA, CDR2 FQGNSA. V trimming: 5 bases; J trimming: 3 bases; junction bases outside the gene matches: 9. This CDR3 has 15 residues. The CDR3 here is CASSPRTGINYEQYF. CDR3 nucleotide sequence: TGTGCCAGCAGCCCAAGGACAGGGATAAACTACGAGCAGTACTTC.

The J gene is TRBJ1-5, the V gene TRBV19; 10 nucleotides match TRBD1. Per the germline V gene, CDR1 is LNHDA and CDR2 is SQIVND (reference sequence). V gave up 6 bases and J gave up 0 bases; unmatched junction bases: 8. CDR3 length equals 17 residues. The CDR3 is CASRRWTGGYSNQPQHF. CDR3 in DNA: TGTGCCAGTAGAAGGTGGACAGGGGGTTATAGCAATCAGCCCCAGCATTTT.

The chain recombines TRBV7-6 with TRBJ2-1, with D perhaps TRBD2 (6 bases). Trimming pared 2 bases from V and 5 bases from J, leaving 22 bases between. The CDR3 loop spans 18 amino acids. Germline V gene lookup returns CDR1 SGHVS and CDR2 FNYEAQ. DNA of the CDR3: TGTGCCAGCAGCTTATATGTCCGAGGAGGGATAGGCAACAATGAGCAGTTCTTC. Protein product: CASSLYVRGGIGNNEQFF. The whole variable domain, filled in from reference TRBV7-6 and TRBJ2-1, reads GAGVSQSPRYKVTKRGQDVALRCDPISGHVSLYWYRQALGQGPEFLTYFNYEAQQDKSGLPNDRFSAERPEGSISTLTIQRTEQRDSAMYRCASSLYVRGGIGNNEQFFGPGTRLTVL.

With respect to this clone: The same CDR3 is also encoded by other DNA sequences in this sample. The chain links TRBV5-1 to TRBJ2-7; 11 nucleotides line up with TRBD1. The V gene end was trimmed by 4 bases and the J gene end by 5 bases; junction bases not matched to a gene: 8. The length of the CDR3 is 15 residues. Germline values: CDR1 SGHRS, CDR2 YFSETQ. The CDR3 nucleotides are TGCGCCAGCAGCCCAAGGGACAGGGGGGGCAACGAGCAGTACTTC. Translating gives CASSPRDRGGNEQYF.

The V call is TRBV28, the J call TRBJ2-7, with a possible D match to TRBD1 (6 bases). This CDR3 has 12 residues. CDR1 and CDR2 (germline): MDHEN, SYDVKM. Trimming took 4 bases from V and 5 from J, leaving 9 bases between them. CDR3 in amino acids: CASSSNRDEQYF. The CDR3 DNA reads TGTGCCAGCAGTTCGAACAGGGACGAGCAGTACTTC.

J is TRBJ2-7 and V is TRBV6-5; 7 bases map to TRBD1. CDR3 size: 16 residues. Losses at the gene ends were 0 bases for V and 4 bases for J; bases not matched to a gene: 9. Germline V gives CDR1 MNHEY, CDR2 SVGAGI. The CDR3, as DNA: TGTGCCAGCAGTTACTCTCCCCGACAGGGTTTTTACGAGCAGTACTTC. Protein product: CASSYSPRQGFYEQYF.

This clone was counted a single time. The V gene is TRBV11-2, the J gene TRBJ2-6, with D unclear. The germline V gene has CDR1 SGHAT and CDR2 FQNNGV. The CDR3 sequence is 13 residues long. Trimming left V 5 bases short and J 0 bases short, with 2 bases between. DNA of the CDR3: TGTGCCAGCAGCCCCTCTGGGGCCAACGTCCTGACTTTC. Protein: CASSPSGANVLTF.

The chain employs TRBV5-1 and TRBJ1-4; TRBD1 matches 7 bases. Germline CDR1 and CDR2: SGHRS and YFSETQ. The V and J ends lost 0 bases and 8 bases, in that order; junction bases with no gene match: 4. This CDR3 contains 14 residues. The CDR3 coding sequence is TGCGCCAGCAGCTTGGACAGGGGAGAGGAAAAACTGTTTTTT. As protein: CASSLDRGEEKLFF.

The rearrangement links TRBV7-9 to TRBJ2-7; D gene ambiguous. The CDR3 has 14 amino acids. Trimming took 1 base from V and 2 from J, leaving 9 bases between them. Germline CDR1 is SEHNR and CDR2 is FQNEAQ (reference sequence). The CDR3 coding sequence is TGTGCCAGCAGCTTAGAAAGGGTCCCCTACGAGCAGTACTTC. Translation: CASSLERVPYEQYF.

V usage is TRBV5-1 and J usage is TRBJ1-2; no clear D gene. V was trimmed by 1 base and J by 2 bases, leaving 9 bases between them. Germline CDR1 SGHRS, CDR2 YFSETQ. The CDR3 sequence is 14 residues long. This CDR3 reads CASSLIPGNYGYTF. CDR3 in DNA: TGCGCCAGCAGCTTGATCCCCGGGAACTATGGCTACACCTTC.

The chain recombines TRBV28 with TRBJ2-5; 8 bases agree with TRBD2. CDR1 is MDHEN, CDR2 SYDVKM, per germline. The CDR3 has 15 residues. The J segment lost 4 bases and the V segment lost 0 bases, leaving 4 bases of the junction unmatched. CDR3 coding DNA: TGTGCCAGCAGTTTATGGGGGACTAGTGGAGAGACCCAGTACTTC. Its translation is CASSLWGTSGETQYF.

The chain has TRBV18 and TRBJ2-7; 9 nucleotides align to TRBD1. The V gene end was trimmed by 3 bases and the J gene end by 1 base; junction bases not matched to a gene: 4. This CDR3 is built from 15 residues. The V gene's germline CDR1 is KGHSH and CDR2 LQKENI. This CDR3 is CASSPVQGASYEQYF. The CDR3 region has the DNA TGTGCCAGCTCACCTGTACAGGGGGCTTCCTACGAGCAGTACTTC. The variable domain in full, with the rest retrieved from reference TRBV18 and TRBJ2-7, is NAGVMQNPRHLVRRRGQEARLRCSPMKGHSHVYWYRQLPEEGLKFMVYLQKENIIDESGMPKERFSAEFPKEGPSILRIQQVVRGDSAAYFCASSPVQGASYEQYFGPGTRLTVT.

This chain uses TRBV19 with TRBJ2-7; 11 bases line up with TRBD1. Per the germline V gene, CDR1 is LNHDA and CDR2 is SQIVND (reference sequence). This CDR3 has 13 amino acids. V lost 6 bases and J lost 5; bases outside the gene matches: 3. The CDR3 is CASRDRGHHEQYF. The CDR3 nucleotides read TGTGCCAGTAGGGACAGGGGGCACCACGAGCAGTACTTC.

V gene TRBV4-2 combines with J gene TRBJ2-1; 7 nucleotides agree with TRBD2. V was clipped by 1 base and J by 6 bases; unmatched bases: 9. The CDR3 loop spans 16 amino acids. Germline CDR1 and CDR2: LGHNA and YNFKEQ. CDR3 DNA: TGTGCCAGCAGCCAAGTGGGAGCGGGGCTGGGCAATGAGCAGTTCTTC. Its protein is CASSQVGAGLGNEQFF.

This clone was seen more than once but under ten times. The CDR3 bases are TGTGCCAGCAGCCCCGGGACAGATCAAGAGACCCAGTACTTC. It codes for CASSPGTDQETQYF. The gene calls are TRBV3-1 (or the pseudogene TRBV3-2) and TRBJ2-5; 7 bases are a match to TRBD1. After removal of 4 bases from V and 2 bases from J, the junction contained 4 bases not matched to a gene. This CDR3 comprises 14 residues. From germline, CDR1 is LGHDT and CDR2 YNNKEL (reference sequence).

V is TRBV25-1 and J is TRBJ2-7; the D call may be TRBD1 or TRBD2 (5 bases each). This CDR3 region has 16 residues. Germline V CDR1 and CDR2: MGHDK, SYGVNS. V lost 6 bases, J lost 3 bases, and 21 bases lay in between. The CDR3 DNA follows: TGTGCCAGCAGCCGGGGACGAACATGGGAAGGCTACGAGCAGTACTTC. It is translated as CASSRGRTWEGYEQYF.

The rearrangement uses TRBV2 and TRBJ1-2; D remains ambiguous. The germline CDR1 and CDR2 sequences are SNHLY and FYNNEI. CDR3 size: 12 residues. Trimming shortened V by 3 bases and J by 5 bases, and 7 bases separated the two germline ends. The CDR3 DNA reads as TGTGCCAGCAGTGAGGAACCTTATGGCTACACCTTC. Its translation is CASSEEPYGYTF.

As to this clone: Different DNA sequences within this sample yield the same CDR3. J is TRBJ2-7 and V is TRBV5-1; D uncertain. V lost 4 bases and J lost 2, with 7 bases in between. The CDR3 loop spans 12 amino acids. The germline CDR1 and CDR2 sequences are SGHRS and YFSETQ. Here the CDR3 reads CASSLGAYEQYF. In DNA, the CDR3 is TGCGCCAGCAGCCTGGGTGCCTACGAGCAGTACTTC.

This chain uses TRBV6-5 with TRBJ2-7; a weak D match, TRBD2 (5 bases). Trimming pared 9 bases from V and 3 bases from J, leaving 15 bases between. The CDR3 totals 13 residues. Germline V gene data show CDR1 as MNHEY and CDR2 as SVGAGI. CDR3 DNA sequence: TGTGCCAGTCAGTTGGACGGACTCTACGAGCAGTACTTC. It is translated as CASQLDGLYEQYF.

DNA for the CDR3: TGTGCCAGCAGCACGCGGACAGGGCCGAATGGAATGCAGTATTTT. This encodes CASSTRTGPNGMQYF. This chain links TRBV3-1 (or the pseudogene TRBV3-2) with TRBJ2-3, with 8 bases lining up with TRBD1. The CDR3 covers 15 residues. CDR1 is LGHDT, CDR2 YNNKEL, per germline (reference sequence). V lost 5 bases and J lost 11; bases outside the gene matches: 15.

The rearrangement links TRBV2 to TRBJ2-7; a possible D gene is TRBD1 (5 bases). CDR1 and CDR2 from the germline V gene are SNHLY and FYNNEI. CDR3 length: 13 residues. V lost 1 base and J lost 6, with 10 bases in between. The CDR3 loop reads CASSEVRGPEQYF. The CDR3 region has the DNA TGTGCCAGCAGTGAAGTTAGGGGTCCCGAGCAGTACTTC.

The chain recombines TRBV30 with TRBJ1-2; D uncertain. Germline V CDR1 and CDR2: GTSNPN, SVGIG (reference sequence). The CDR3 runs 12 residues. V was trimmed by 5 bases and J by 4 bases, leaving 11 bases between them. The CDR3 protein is CAWGRPRYGYTF. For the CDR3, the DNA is TGTGCCTGGGGGCGGCCCCGCTATGGCTACACCTTC.